Described below is a single T cell receptor beta chain sequence and its context. The antigen this receptor binds is unknown. Base quality data are lacking; no much larger clone is found one base away. The sample comes from a study of blood T cell repertoires in COVID-19 (dated by TCRdb to about 2020). In terms of the full investigation: Samples from collaborators originated in the United States, Italy and Spain and spanned both the acute and convalescent phases of COVID-19. The material from the prospective study consisted of cDNA or gDNA derived from T cells, B-cell-depleted T cells, or PBMCs. Subjects who had been exposed to COVID-19, were actively infected with it, or had recovered from it provided the deeply sampled blood TCRbeta repertoires that made up the dataset. The repertoires were released in a freely available public database intended as a resource for research on the immune response to SARS-CoV-2. Samples came from the ongoing ImmuneRACE study (first 160 participants) plus 1,254 subjects from 6 global collaborators. Nearly every sample came with metadata listing a de-identified subject ID, COVID-19 status, age in years and sex. HLA class I and class II types, where available, came from metadata supplied by the sample provider rather than from assay-based typing. Study-wide findings and limitations: Clinical and demographic metadata were provided uncurated, with the amount varying by source and participant.

From V the trimming removes 2 bases and from J it removes 4 bases, while the gene matches leave 3 bases of the junction unaccounted for. Taken from the germline V gene, the CDR1 and CDR2 loops are MDHEN and SYDVKM. The cysteine opens and the phenylalanine closes a CDR3 of 14 amino acids. The kept DNA is CDR3 alone, 42 bases in frame from the first base. Enrolling through a virtual design, the prospective study's participants ranged in age from roughly 18 to 90 years and lived across 24 United States geographic areas. In the prospective study, cohorts were assigned on the basis of participant-reported clinical history obtained from a screening survey and a study questionnaire. Exposed participants had been in contact with someone with a PCR-confirmed or clinician-diagnosed COVID-19 case within 2 weeks of study entry. In the prospective study, whole blood, serum and a nasopharyngeal or oropharyngeal swab were collected from each participant by mobile phlebotomists. Additional blood draws and questionnaires over an approximately two-month period could optionally be provided by prospective study participants. Before DNA extraction, blood samples from the prospective study were shipped at room temperature or frozen.

The immunoSEQ Assay, a bias-controlled multiplex PCR, was used to amplify TCRbeta CDR3 regions from genomic DNA. Turning to the authors' computational methods: Nucleated cell counts per sample were estimated from amplification of reference gene primers within the assay. Sequence reads were collapsed and filtered to measure the absolute abundance of every unique TCRbeta CDR3 rearrangement. For each sample, productive Simpson clonality was calculated by taking the square root of Simpson's diversity index across productive rearrangements. Here the immuneACCESS table is served through TCRdb, limited to in-frame sequences with V and J called. Missing clones are a known gap in these copies; in checked studies unresolved V genes cover under half, and the rest lacks a known reason. V and J calls and clone size are those listed in that table; D and trimming were worked out from the DNA. The table for this sample lists fewer than 250,000 clones; around nine tenths of them were counted only once. Approximately 3.5% of the sample goes to the ten largest clones.

The chain links TRBV28 with TRBJ1-1; 8 bases in between match TRBD1. Sample: PBMCs or T cells enriched from blood (not recorded which). This receptor was obtained from a woman aged 30 to 39 who had been exposed to COVID-19. The sequenced DNA: TGTGCCAGCAGTTTACAGGGGGCTGTCACTGAAGCTTTCTTT. Its product reads: CASSLQGAVTEAFF.